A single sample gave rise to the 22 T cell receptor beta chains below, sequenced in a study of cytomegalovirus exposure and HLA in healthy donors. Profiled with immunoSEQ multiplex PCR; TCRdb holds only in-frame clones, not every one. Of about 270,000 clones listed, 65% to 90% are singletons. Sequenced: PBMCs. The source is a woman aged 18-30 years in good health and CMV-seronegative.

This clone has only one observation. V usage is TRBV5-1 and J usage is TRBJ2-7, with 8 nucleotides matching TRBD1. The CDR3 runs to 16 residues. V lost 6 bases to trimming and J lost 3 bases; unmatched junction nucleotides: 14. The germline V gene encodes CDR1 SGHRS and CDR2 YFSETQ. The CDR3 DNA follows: TGCGCCAGCACGCAGGGGGCCCCTTTACTCCGCTACGAGCAGTACTTC. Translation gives CASTQGAPLLRYEQYF.

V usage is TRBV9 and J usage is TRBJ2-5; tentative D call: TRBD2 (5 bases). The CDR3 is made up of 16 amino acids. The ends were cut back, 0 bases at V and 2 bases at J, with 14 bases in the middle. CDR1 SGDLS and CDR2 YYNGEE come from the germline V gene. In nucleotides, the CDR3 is TGTGCCAGCAGCGTAGCGCCTAGCAGACATCAAGAGACCCAGTACTTC. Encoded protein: CASSVAPSRHQETQYF. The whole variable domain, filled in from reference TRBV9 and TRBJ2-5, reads DSGVTQTPKHLITATGQRVTLRCSPRSGDLSVYWYQQSLDQGLQFLIQYYNGEERAKGNILERFSAQQFPDLHSELNLSSLELGDSALYFCASSVAPSRHQETQYFGPGTRLLVL.

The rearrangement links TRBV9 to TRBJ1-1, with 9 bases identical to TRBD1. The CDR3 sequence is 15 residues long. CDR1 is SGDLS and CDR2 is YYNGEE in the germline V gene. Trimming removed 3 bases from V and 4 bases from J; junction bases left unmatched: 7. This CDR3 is CASSAQGAFGTEAFF. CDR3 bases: TGTGCCAGCAGCGCACAGGGGGCGTTTGGCACTGAAGCTTTCTTT. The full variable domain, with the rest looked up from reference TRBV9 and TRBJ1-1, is DSGVTQTPKHLITATGQRVTLRCSPRSGDLSVYWYQQSLDQGLQFLIQYYNGEERAKGNILERFSAQQFPDLHSELNLSSLELGDSALYFCASSAQGAFGTEAFFGQGTRLTVV.

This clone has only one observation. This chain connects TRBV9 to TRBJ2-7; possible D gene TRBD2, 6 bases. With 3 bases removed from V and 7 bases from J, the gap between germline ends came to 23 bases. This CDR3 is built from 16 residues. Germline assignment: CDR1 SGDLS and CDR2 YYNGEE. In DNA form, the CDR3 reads TGTGCCAGCAGCGCGGGGGACCTACCCCTGGGTAGAGAGCAGTACTTC. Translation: CASSAGDLPLGREQYF.

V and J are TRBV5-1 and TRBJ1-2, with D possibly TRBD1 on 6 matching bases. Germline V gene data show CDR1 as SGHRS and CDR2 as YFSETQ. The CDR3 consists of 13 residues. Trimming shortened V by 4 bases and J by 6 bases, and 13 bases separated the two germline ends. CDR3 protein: CASSAGDTDGYTF. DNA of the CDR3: TGCGCCAGCAGCGCAGGGGATACGGATGGCTACACCTTC.

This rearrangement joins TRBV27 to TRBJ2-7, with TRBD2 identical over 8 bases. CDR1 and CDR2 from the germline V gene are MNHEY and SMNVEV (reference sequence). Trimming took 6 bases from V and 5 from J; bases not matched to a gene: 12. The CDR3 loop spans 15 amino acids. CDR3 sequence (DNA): TGTGCCAGCAGACCCCGGGGGGTAGCGGGAAACGAGCAGTACTTC. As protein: CASRPRGVAGNEQYF.

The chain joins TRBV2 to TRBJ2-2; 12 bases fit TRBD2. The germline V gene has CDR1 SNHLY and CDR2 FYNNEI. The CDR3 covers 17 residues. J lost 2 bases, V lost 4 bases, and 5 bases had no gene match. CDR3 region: CASSVTSGGLNTGELFF. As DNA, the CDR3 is TGTGCCAGCAGTGTCACTAGCGGGGGGCTAAACACCGGGGAGCTGTTTTTT.

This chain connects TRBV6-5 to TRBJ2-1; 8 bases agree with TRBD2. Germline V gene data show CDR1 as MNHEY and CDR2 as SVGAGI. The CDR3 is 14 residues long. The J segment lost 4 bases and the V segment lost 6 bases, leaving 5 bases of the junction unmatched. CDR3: CASRATSGYNEQFF. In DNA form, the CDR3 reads TGTGCCAGCAGAGCTACTAGCGGTTACAATGAGCAGTTCTTC.

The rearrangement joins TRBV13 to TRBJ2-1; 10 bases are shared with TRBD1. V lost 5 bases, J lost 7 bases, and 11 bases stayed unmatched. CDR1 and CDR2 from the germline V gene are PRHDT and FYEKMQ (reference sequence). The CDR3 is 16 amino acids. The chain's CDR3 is CASSGRGQGYVNEQFF. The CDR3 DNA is TGTGCCAGCAGCGGCCGGGGACAGGGGTATGTAAATGAGCAGTTCTTC.

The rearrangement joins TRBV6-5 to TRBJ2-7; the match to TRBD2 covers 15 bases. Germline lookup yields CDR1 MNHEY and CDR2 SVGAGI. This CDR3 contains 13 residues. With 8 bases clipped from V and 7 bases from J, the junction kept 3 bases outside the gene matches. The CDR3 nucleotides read TGTGCCAGCCAGGGACTAGCGGGAGGAGAGCAGTACTTC. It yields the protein CASQGLAGGEQYF.

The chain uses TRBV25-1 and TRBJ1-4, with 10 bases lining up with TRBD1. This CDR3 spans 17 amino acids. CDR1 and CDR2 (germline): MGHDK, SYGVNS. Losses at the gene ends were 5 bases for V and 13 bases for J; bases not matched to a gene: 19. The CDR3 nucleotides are TGTGCCAGCAGTACGATACGGGACAGGGGTGGAAAGGGAAGACTGTTTTTT. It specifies CASSTIRDRGGKGRLFF.

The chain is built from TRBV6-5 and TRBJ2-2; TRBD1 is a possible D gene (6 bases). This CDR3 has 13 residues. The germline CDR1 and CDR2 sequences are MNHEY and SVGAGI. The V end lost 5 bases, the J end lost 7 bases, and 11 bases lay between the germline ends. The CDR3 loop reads CASSKTGIGELFF. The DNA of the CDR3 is TGTGCCAGCAGTAAAACAGGGATCGGGGAGCTGTTTTTT.

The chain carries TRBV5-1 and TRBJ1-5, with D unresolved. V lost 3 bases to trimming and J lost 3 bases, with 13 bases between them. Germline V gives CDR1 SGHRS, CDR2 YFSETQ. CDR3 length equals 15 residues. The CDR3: CASSSQWELNQPQHF. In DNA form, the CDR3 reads TGCGCCAGCAGCTCGCAATGGGAGCTCAATCAGCCCCAGCATTTT.

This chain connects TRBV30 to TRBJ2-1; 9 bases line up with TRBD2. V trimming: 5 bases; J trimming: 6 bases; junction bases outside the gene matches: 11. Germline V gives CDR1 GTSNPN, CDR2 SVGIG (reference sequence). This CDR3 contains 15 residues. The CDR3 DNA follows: TGTGCCTGGGACCCGGCGGGAGGGTCTTTCAATGAGCAGTTCTTC. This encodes CAWDPAGGSFNEQFF.

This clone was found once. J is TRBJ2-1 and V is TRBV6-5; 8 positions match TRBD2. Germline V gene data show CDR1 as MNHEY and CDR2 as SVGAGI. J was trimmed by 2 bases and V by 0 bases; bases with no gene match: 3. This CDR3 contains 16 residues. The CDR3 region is CASSYSMRGAYNEQFF. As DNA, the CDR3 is TGTGCCAGCAGTTACTCGATGCGGGGGGCCTACAATGAGCAGTTCTTC.

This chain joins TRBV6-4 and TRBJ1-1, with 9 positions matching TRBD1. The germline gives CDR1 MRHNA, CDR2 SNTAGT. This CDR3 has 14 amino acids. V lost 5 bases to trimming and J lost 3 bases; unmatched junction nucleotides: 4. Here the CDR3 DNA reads TGTGCCAGCAGTCCCCGGACAGGGGACACTGAAGCTTTCTTT. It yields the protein CASSPRTGDTEAFF.

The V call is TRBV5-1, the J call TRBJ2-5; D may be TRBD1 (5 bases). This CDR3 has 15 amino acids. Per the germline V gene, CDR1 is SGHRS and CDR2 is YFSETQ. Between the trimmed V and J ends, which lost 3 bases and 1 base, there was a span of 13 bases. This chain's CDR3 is CASSSNTGVQETQYF. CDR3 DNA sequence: TGCGCCAGCAGCTCTAACACAGGAGTCCAAGAGACCCAGTACTTC.

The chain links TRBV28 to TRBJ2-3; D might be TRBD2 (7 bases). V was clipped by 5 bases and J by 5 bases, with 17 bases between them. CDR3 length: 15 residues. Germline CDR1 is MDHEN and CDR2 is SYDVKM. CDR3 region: CASSPGGRLVDTQYF. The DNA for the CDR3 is TGTGCCAGCAGTCCGGGGGGCAGGTTGGTAGATACGCAGTATTTT.

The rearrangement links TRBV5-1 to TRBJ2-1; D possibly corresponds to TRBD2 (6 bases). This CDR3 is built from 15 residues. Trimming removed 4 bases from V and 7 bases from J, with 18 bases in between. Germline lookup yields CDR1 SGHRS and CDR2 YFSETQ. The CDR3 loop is CASSTRLGKRNEQFF. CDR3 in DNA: TGCGCCAGCAGCACCCGACTAGGGAAGAGGAATGAGCAGTTCTTC.

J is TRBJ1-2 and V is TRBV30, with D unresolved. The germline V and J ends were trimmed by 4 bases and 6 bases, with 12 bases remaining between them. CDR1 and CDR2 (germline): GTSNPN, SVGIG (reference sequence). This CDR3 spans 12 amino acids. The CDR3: CAWITLYDGYTF. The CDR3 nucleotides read TGTGCCTGGATTACTTTGTATGATGGCTACACCTTC.

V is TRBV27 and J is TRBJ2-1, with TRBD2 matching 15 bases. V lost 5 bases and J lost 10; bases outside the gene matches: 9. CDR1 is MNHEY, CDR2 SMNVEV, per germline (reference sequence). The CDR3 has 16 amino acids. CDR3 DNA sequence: TGTGCCAGCAGTCTCCAAGGACTAGCGGGGGGGCGGGAGCAGTTCTTC. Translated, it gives CASSLQGLAGGREQFF.

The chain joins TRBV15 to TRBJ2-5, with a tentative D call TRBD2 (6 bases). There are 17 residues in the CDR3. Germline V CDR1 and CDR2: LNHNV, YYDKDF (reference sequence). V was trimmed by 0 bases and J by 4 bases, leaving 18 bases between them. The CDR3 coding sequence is TGTGCCACCAGCAGAGATCCCCGCGGGGCAGGGATAGAGACCCAGTACTTC. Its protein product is CATSRDPRGAGIETQYF.